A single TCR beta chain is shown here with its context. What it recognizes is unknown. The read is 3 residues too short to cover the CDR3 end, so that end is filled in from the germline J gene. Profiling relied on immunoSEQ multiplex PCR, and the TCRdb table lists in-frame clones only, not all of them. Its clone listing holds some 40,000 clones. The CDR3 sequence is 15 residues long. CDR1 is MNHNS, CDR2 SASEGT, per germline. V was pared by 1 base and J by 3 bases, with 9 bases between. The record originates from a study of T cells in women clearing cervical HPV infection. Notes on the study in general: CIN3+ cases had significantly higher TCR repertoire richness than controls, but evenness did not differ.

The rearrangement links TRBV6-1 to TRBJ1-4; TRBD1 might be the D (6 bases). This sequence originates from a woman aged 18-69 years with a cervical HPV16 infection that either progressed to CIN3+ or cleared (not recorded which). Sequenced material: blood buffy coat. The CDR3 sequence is CASSEGGLPNEKLFF. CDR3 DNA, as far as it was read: TGTGCCAGCAGTGAAGGGGGGCTGCCTAATGAAAAA.